Below, 18 T cell receptor beta chains from the same sample are listed, as sequenced in a study of human T cells and chemical hapten exposure. Time point described: patch test 3, about 24 weeks after DPC sensitization. Treatment reported: therapeutic diphenylcyclopropenone sensitization with weekly scalp DPC. TCRdb re-called the RACE reads with MiXCR, one entry per CDR3 protein. This table has about 92,000 distinct CDR3 sequences, about a tenth appearing once. The input for sequencing was whole blood, taken in connection with sensitization to the hapten diphenylcyclopropenone (DPC). These receptors came from a woman under 40 with alopecia areata. Some clones in this sample may be carry-over from other donors' samples.

Ten or more counts support this clonotype. The gene calls are TRBV11-2 and TRBJ2-2, with D maybe TRBD2 (6 bases). Germline V gene lookup returns CDR1 SGHAT and CDR2 FQNNGV. The V end lost 5 bases, the J end lost 7 bases, and 11 bases lay between the germline ends. This CDR3 spans 13 amino acids. The CDR3, as DNA: TGTGCCAGCAGCCCATCTAGCGTCGGGGAGCTGTTTTTT. The encoded protein is CASSPSSVGELFF.

This sequence joins TRBV6-2 or TRBV6-3 and TRBJ2-5; 12 bases map to TRBD2. The V and J ends lost 7 bases and 5 bases, in that order; junction bases with no gene match: 2. Germline assignment: CDR1 MNHEY and CDR2 SVGEGT. The CDR3 covers 13 residues. Here the CDR3 reads CASTGTSGETQYF. The CDR3 DNA follows: TGTGCCAGCACCGGGACTAGCGGGGAGACCCAGTACTTC.

This clonotype was found many times. This chain links TRBV27 with TRBJ1-1; D is ambiguous. This CDR3 is 12 amino acids long. Looked up from germline, CDR1 is MNHEY and CDR2 is SMNVEV (reference sequence). Trimming took off 8 bases at V and 8 bases at J, with 15 bases between the two ends. CDR3: CASWGSTVEAFF. The CDR3 nucleotides are TGTGCCAGCTGGGGTAGTACGGTGGAAGCTTTCTTT.

This clonotype was detected many times. The V and J genes are TRBV18 and TRBJ2-2; D is undetermined. CDR1 KGHSH and CDR2 LQKENI come from the germline V gene. CDR3 length: 14 amino acids. V lost 2 bases, J lost 1 base, and 5 bases lay in between. The CDR3 region is CASSPGGNTGELFF. DNA for the CDR3: TGTGCCAGCTCACCAGGCGGGAACACCGGGGAGCTGTTTTTT.

There are many counts of this clonotype. This chain connects TRBV6-2 or TRBV6-3 to TRBJ2-7; perhaps TRBD1 as D (5 bases). The germline V and J ends were trimmed by 6 bases and 0 bases, with 9 bases remaining between them. The length of the CDR3 is 13 residues. Germline-derived CDR1 and CDR2 are MNHEY and SVGEGT. The CDR3 reads CASRSGFSYEQYV. In nucleotides, the CDR3 is TGTGCCAGCAGGTCAGGGTTCTCCTACGAGCAGTACGTC.

The genes are TRBV28 and TRBJ2-1, with D maybe TRBD2 (5 bases). Trimming left V 2 bases short and J 0 bases short, with 11 bases between. The CDR3 extends over 16 amino acids. Germline V lookup: CDR1 MDHEN, CDR2 SYDVKM. CDR3 bases: TGTGCCAGCAGTTTAAAAGGACTTAGCTCCTACAATGAGCAGTTCTTC. This codes for CASSLKGLSSYNEQFF.

The chain carries TRBV10-3 and TRBJ2-1, with 11 bases identical to TRBD2. The CDR3 is 18 residues long. The germline V gene has CDR1 ENHRY and CDR2 SYGVKD. The J segment lost 9 bases and the V segment lost 10 bases, leaving 23 bases of the junction unmatched. The CDR3: CATLATSGGPTLGGEQFF. The CDR3 nucleotides are TGTGCCACCCTCGCCACTAGCGGGGGCCCCACGTTGGGAGGTGAGCAGTTCTTC.

This clonotype was observed at least ten times. The rearrangement links TRBV11-1 to TRBJ2-7; D is unresolved. The CDR3 loop spans 13 amino acids. The germline CDR1 and CDR2 sequences are SGHAT and FQDESV (reference sequence). Deletions cut 3 bases from V and 0 bases from J, with 6 bases between. The CDR3 DNA sequence: TGTGCCAGCAGCTTCGCCGCCTCCTACGAGCAGTACTTC. Encoded protein: CASSFAASYEQYF.

Only a few counts were recorded for this clonotype. V and J are TRBV29-1 and TRBJ2-1, with 7 positions matching TRBD1. V lost 3 bases to trimming and J lost 5 bases; unmatched junction nucleotides: 10. Looked up from germline, CDR1 is SQVTM and CDR2 is ANQGSEA. The CDR3 contains 15 residues. CDR3 in DNA: TGCAGCGTTGAGTCGGAGGACAGGCGGGACAATGAGCAGTTCTTC. It yields the protein CSVESEDRRDNEQFF.

In its sample, this clonotype was seen many times. The chain uses TRBV2 and TRBJ1-6; 7 positions agree with TRBD1. Germline-derived CDR1 and CDR2 are SNHLY and FYNNEI. The CDR3 spans 15 residues. V shed 6 bases, J shed 7 bases, and the junction held 9 bases outside the gene matches. CDR3 protein: CASRMGTAGNSPLHF. In DNA form, the CDR3 reads TGTGCCAGCAGGATGGGGACAGCGGGGAATTCACCCCTCCACTTT.

This clonotype was detected many times. CDR3 sequence (DNA): TGCGCCAGCAGCTTGGGGGGGCCTAGCACAGATACGCAGTATTTT. This sequence encodes CASSLGGPSTDTQYF. The chain combines TRBV5-1 with TRBJ2-3, with D maybe TRBD1 (6 bases). From germline, CDR1 is SGHRS and CDR2 YFSETQ. The CDR3 length is 15 residues. V was shortened by 0 bases and J by 0 bases, with 8 bases between the two germline ends.

This clonotype was counted many times. The chain employs TRBV11-1 and TRBJ2-7; no definite D call. Germline V CDR1 and CDR2: SGHAT, FQDESV (reference sequence). CDR3 length equals 11 residues. V dropped 5 bases and J dropped 2 bases, with 4 bases sitting between them. CDR3 loop: CASSATYEQYF. In DNA, the CDR3 is TGTGCCAGCAGCGCAACCTACGAGCAGTACTTC.

This clonotype was detected ten times or more. One junction end disagrees with the germline gene, perhaps due to a read error. The gene calls are TRBV20-1 and TRBJ1-4, with 10 nucleotides matching TRBD1. In germline, CDR1 is DFQATT, CDR2 SNEGSKA (reference sequence). CDR3 length: 13 residues. This CDR3 is CSARGQGNGKLFF. DNA for the CDR3: TGCAGTGCTAGGGGACAGGGGAATGGAAAACTGTTTTTT.

The chain couples TRBV3-1 to TRBJ2-7, with D unclear. V was clipped by 0 bases and J by 4 bases, with 13 bases between them. This CDR3 is built from 15 residues. Germline values: CDR1 LGHDT, CDR2 YNNKEL (reference sequence). CDR3 sequence (DNA): TGTGCCAGCAGCCAAGATCTAGGACCTCCGTACGAGCAGTACTTC. Amino acids: CASSQDLGPPYEQYF.

In its sample, this clonotype was seen many times. The chain carries TRBV7-6 and TRBJ2-7, with TRBD2 matching 10 bases. CDR1 and CDR2 (germline): SGHVS, FNYEAQ. V lost 1 base, J lost 7 bases, and 13 bases stayed unmatched. The CDR3 consists of 17 residues. CDR3 protein: CASSLVSGSGRAGEQYF. CDR3 bases: TGTGCCAGCAGCTTAGTTTCGGGGAGCGGGAGGGCCGGTGAGCAGTACTTC.

The table lists this clonotype with a few counts. CDR3 loop: CASSLASGGNEQFF. CDR3 DNA sequence: TGTGCCAGCAGCCTGGCTAGCGGGGGAAATGAGCAGTTCTTC. The V gene is TRBV11-2, the J gene TRBJ2-1, with 10 positions matching TRBD2. Germline CDR1 and CDR2: SGHAT and FQNNGV. V dropped 5 bases and J dropped 7; count of bases not matched to a gene: 5. The CDR3 runs 14 residues.

V gene TRBV4-3 combines with J gene TRBJ2-1, with 10 bases aligning to TRBD2. The junction had 11 bases not matched to a gene; V was cut back by 0 bases and J by 9 bases. This CDR3 comprises 17 residues. The germline V gene has CDR1 LGHNA and CDR2 YSLEER. The CDR3 loop is CASSQDRTSGARGEQFF. The CDR3 DNA reads as TGCGCCAGCAGCCAAGACCGAACTAGCGGGGCCAGGGGTGAGCAGTTCTTC.

This clonotype was counted a few times. The chain combines TRBV12-1 with TRBJ2-3; the tabulated D call, TRBD2, remains unverified against the DNA. TRBV12-1 is labeled a pseudogene. The CDR3 sequence is 14 residues long. CDR3 loop: CASSSSSKRDTQYF. In DNA form, the CDR3 reads TGTGCCAGCAGCTCCTCCTCGAAGCGAGATACGCAGTATTTT.